This TCR beta chain was recovered during a study of blood T cells in healthy people across ages. Overall study findings and caveats: Underestimates were what the diversity estimates from one million T cells were considered to be.

Samples each yielded at least 5 micrograms of total RNA. The CDR3 totals 15 residues. Germline CDR1 and CDR2: SQVTM and ANQGSEA. V dropped 3 bases and J dropped 2 bases, with 15 bases sitting between them. This clonotype was counted between two and nine times. Its antigen is undetermined. A second PCR, run for roughly 7 to 12 cycles, used a sample-barcoded 5' primer plus a J-beta primer mix. Each TCR beta cDNA got a 12-nucleotide random molecular identifier. TCRdb reanalysed the 5' RACE reads using MiXCR and keeps one entry per CDR3 protein. The profile covers about 780,000 distinct CDR3 sequences, with approximately 59% appearing a single time and around a quarter taken by the ten largest.

The chain couples TRBV29-1 to TRBJ2-3, with D uncertain. The sample was blood. The source of this sequence is a man between 25 and 39 years old in good health. CDR3 residues: CSVDGQSLSTDTQYF. The CDR3 DNA follows: TGCAGCGTTGACGGGCAGTCCCTCTCCACAGATACGCAGTATTTT.